This section outlines one T cell receptor (beta chain) sequence together with its context. These data belong to a study of blood T cell repertoires in COVID-19. The germline V and J ends were trimmed by 3 bases and 10 bases, with 10 bases remaining between them. This CDR3 spans 11 amino acids. Germline V CDR1 and CDR2: DFQATT, SNEGSKA (reference sequence). Sequencing used immunoSEQ multiplex PCR; TCRdb keeps in-frame clones, though not all of them. The table shows 150,000 to 250,000 clones, with 94% occurring only once. This receptor was identified in a man aged 25 to 40 with COVID-19, enrolled during active disease. Material for sequencing was peripheral blood. The J gene is TRBJ2-1, the V gene TRBV20-1; unclear D gene. Written as DNA, the CDR3 is TGCAGTGCTAGCCGAGGCGGCGAGCAGTTCTTC. Translating gives CSASRGGEQFF.